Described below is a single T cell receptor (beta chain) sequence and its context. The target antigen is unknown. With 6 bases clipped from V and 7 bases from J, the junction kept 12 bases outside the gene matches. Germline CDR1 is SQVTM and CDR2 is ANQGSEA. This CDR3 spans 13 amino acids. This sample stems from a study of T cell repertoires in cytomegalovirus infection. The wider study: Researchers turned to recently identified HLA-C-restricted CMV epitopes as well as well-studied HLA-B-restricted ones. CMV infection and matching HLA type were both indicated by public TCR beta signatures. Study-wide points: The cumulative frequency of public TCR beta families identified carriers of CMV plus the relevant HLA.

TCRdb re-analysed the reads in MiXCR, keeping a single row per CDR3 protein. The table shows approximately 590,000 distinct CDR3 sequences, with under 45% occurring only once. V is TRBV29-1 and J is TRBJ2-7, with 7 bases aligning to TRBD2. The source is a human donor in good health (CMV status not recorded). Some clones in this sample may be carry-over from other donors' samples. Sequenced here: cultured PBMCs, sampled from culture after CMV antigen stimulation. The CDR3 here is CSVRDYPSGEQYF. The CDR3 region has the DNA TGCAGCGTGAGGGACTATCCCTCCGGGGAGCAGTACTTC.